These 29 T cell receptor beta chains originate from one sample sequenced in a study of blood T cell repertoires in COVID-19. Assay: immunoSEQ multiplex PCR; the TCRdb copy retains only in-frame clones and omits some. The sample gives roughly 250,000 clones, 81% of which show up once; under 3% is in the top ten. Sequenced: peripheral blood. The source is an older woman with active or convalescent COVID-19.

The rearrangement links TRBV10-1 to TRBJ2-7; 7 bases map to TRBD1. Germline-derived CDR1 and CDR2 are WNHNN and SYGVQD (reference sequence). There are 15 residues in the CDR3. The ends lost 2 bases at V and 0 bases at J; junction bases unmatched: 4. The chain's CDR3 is CASSEETGNSYEQYF. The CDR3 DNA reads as TGCGCCAGCAGTGAGGAGACAGGGAACTCCTACGAGCAGTACTTC.

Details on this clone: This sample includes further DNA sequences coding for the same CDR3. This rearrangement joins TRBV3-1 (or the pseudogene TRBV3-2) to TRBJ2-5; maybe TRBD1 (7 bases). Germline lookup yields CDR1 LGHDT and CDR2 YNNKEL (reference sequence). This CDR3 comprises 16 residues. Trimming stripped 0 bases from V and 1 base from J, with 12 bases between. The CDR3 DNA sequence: TGTGCCAGCAGCCAAGATCCCCAGGGGGGCCAAGAGACCCAGTACTTC. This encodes CASSQDPQGGQETQYF.

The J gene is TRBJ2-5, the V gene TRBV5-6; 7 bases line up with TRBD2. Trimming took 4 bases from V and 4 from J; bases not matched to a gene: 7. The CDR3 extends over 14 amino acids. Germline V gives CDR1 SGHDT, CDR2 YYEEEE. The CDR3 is CASSSGTSLETQYF. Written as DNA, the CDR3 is TGTGCCAGCAGCAGCGGGACTTCACTAGAGACCCAGTACTTC.

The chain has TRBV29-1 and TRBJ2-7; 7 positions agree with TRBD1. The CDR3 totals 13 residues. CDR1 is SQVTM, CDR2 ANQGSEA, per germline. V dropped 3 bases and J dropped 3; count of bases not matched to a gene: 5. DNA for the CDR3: TGCAGCGTTGATGGGGACAGAGGCTACGAGCAGTACTTC. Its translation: CSVDGDRGYEQYF.

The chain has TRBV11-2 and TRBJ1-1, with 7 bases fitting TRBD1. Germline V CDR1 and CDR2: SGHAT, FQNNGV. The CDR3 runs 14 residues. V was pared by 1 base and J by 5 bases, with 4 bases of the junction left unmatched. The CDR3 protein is CASSLGTGATEAFF. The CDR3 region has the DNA TGTGCCAGCAGCTTAGGCACAGGGGCGACTGAAGCTTTCTTT.

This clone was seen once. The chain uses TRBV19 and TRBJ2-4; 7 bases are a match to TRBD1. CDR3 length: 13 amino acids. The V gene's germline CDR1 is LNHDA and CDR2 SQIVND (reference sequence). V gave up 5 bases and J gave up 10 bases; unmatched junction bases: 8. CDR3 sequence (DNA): TGTGCCAGTAGTGGCCGGGACAGTCCTATTCAGTACTTC. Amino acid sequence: CASSGRDSPIQYF.

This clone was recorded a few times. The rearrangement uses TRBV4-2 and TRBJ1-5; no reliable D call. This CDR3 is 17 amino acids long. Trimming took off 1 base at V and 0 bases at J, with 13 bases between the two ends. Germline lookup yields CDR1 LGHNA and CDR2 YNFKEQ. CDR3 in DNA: TGTGCCAGCAGCCAAGGGGAGAGAAGATATAGCAATCAGCCCCAGCATTTT. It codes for CASSQGERRYSNQPQHF.

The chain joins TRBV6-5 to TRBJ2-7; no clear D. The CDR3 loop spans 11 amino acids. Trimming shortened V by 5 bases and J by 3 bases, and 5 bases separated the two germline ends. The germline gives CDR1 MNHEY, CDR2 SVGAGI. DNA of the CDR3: TGTGCCAGCAGTAACAGCTACGAGCAGTACTTC. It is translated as CASSNSYEQYF.

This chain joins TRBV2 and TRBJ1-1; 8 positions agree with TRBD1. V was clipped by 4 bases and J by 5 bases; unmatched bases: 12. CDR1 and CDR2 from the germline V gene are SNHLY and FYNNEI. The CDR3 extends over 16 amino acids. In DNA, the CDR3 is TGTGCCAGCAGTGGAGGACAGGGAGGTCGAGGGACTGAAGCTTTCTTT. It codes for CASSGGQGGRGTEAFF.

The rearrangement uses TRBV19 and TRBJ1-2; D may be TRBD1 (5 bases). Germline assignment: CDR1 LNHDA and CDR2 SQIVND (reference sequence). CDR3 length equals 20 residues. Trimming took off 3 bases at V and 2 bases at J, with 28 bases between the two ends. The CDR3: CASSMGKGQANRATNYGYTF. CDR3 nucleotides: TGTGCCAGTAGTATGGGTAAGGGGCAAGCCAACCGCGCGACGAACTATGGCTACACCTTC.

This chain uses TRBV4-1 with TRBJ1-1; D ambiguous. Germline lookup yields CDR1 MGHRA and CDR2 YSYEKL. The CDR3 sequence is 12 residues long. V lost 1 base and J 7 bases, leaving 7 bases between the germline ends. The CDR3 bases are TGCGCCAGCAGCCAAGTAACGGGTGAAGCTTTCTTT. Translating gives CASSQVTGEAFF.

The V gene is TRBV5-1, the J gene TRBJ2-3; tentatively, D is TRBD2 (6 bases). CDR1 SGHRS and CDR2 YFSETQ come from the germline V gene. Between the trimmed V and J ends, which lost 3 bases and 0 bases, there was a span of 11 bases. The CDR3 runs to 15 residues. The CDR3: CASSSLARSTDTQYF. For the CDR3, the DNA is TGCGCCAGCAGCTCCCTAGCGCGTAGCACAGATACGCAGTATTTT. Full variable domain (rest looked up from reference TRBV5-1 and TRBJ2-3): KAGVTQTPRYLIKTRGQQVTLSCSPISGHRSVSWYQQTPGQGLQFLFEYFSETQRNKGNFPGRFSGRQFSNSRSEMNVSTLELGDSALYLCASSSLARSTDTQYFGPGTRLTVL.

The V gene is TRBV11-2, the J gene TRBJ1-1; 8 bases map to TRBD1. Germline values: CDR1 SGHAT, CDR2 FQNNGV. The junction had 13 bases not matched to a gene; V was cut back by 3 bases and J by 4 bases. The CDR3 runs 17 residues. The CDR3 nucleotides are TGTGCCAGCAGCTTCTTCACCGGGACAGGAGTCCCCACTGAAGCTTTCTTT. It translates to CASSFFTGTGVPTEAFF.

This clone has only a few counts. For the CDR3, the DNA is TGTGCCTGGAGTCCCCAGACAGGGAGTCCCGACGAGCAGTACTTC. It yields the protein CAWSPQTGSPDEQYF. This chain links TRBV30 with TRBJ2-7, with 7 bases lining up with TRBD1. J was trimmed by 5 bases and V by 2 bases; bases with no gene match: 12. Germline CDR1 reads GTSNPN; CDR2 reads SVGIG (reference sequence). CDR3 length: 15 residues.

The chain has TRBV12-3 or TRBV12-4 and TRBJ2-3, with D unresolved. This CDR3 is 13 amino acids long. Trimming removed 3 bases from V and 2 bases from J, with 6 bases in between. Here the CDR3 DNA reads TGTGCCAGCAGTTTTTCCTCCACAGATACGCAGTATTTT. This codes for CASSFSSTDTQYF.

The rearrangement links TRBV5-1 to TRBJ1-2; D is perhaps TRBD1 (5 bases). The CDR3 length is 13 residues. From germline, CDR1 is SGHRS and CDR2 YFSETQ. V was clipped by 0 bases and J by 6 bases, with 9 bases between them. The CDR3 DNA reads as TGCGCCAGCAGCTTGGGGCAGGGCGATGGCTACACCTTC. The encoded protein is CASSLGQGDGYTF. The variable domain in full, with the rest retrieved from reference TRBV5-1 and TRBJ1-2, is KAGVTQTPRYLIKTRGQQVTLSCSPISGHRSVSWYQQTPGQGLQFLFEYFSETQRNKGNFPGRFSGRQFSNSRSEMNVSTLELGDSALYLCASSLGQGDGYTFGSGTRLTVV.

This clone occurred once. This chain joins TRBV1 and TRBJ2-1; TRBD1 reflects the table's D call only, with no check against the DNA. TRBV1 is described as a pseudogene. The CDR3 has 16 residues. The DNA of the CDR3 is TGCACCAGCAGCCTGAAGCCCTCCAGGGGTCACAATGAGCAGTTCTTC. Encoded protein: CTSSLKPSRGHNEQFF.

The CDR3 DNA is TGTGCCAGCAGCCCTCGACGGGGGACTCCCGCGGAGACCCAGTACTTC. Amino acids: CASSPRRGTPAETQYF. V and J are TRBV3-1 (or the pseudogene TRBV3-2) and TRBJ2-5, with D possibly being TRBD2 (6 bases). V lost 4 bases to trimming and J lost 5 bases, with 20 bases between them. Germline V gives CDR1 LGHDT, CDR2 YNNKEL (reference sequence). This CDR3 contains 16 residues.

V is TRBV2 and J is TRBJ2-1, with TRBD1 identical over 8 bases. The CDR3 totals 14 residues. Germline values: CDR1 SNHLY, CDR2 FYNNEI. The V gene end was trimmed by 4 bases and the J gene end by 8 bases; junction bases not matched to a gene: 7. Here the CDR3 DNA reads TGTGCCAGCAGTGGTCTGGACAGGGTGTATGAGCAGTTCTTC. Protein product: CASSGLDRVYEQFF.

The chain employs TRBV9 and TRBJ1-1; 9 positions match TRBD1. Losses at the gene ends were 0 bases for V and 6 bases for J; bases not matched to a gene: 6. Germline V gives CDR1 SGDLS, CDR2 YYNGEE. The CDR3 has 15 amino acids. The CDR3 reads CASSVAPTGGAEAFF. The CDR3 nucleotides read TGTGCCAGCAGCGTAGCTCCGACAGGGGGGGCTGAAGCTTTCTTT.

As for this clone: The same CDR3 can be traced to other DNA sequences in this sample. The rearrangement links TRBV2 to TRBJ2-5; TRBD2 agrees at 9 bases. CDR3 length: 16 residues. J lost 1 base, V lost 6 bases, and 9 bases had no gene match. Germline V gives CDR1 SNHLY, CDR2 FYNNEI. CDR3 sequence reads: CASRKLAGGGQETQYF. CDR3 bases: TGTGCCAGCAGAAAACTCGCGGGGGGGGGCCAAGAGACCCAGTACTTC.

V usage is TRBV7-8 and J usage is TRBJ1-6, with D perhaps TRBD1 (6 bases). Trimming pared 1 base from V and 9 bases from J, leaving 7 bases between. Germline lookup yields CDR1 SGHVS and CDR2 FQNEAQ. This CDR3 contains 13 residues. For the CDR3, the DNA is TGTGCCAGCAGCTTAGGCAGGGGTTCACCCCTCCACTTT. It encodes CASSLGRGSPLHF. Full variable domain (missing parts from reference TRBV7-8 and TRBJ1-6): GAGVSQSPRYKVAKRGQDVALRCDPISGHVSLFWYQQALGQGPEFLTYFQNEAQLDKSGLPSDRFFAERPEGSVSTLKIQRTQQEDSAVYLCASSLGRGSPLHFGNGTRLTVT.

The CDR3 bases are TGCGCCAGCAGCCCCCACCGGGGGGCGGTTCAGCCCCAGCATTTT. This sequence encodes CASSPHRGAVQPQHF. This chain uses TRBV4-1 with TRBJ1-5, with D maybe TRBD1 (6 bases). The V gene lost 4 bases and the J gene lost 6 bases, with 16 bases spanning the gap. The CDR3 sequence is 15 residues long. CDR1 and CDR2 from the germline V gene are MGHRA and YSYEKL.

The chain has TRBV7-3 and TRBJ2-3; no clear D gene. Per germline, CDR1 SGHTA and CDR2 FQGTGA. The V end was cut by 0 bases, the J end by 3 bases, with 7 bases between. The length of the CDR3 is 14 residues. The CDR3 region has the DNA TGTGCCAGCAGCTTAACTTTCTCTACAGATACGCAGTATTTT. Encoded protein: CASSLTFSTDTQYF.

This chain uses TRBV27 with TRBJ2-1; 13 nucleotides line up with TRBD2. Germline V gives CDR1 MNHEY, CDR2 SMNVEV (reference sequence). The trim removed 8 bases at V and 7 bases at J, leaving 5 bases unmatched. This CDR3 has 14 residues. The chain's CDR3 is CASRTSGGLNEQFF. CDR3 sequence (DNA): TGTGCCAGCCGGACTAGCGGGGGATTAAATGAGCAGTTCTTC.

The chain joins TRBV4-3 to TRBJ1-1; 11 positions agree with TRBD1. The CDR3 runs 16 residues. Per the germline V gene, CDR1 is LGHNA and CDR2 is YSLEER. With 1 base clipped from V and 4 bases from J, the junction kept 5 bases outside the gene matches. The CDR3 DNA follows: TGCGCCAGCAGCCAAGGTCCCGGGACAGGGGGCACTGAAGCTTTCTTT. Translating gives CASSQGPGTGGTEAFF.

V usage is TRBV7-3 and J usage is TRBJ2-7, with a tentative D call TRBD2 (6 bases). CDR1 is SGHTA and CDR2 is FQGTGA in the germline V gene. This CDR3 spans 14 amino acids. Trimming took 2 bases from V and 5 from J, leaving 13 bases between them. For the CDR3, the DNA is TGTGCCAGCAGCTTAGGGGGGACTCTAGACGAGCAGTACTTC. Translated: CASSLGGTLDEQYF.

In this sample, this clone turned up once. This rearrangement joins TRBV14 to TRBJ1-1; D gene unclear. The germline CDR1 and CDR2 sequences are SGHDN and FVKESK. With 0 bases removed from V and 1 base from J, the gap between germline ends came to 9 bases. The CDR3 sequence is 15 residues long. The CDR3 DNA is TGTGCCAGCAGCCAAGACCCGGGTCCGAACACTGAAGCTTTCTTT. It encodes CASSQDPGPNTEAFF.

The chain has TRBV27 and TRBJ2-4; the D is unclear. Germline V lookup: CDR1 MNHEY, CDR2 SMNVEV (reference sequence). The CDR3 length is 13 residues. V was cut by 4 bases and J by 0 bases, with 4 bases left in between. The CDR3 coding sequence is TGTGCCAGCAGTTCCTTAGCCAAAAACATTCAGTACTTC. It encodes CASSSLAKNIQYF.